This entry lists 17 T cell receptor beta chains sequenced from one sample in a study of blood T cell repertoires in COVID-19. Data came from immunoSEQ multiplex PCR; TCRdb stores just in-frame clones and leaves some out. The sample carries about 130,000 clones, approximately 80% recorded once. Material for sequencing was peripheral blood. These receptors were taken from a woman in her fifties or sixties with acute or convalescent COVID-19.

The chain combines TRBV7-8 with TRBJ1-2, with D uncertain. Deletions cut 1 base from V and 0 bases from J, with 9 bases between. Per germline, CDR1 SGHVS and CDR2 FQNEAQ. The CDR3 runs 15 residues. The CDR3, as DNA: TGTGCCAGCAGCTTAGGCCGGTTAACTAACTATGGCTACACCTTC. It is translated as CASSLGRLTNYGYTF.

V and J are TRBV29-1 and TRBJ1-1; TRBD1 is a possible D gene (5 bases). In germline, CDR1 is SQVTM, CDR2 ANQGSEA. The ends were cut back, 8 bases at V and 1 base at J, with 17 bases in the middle. The CDR3 has 14 residues. The CDR3 loop reads CSTSLAGGNTEAFF. In DNA, the CDR3 is TGCAGCACTTCCCTGGCCGGGGGGAACACTGAAGCTTTCTTT.

This clone has at least ten counts. V usage is TRBV6-5 and J usage is TRBJ1-1, with D perhaps TRBD1 (6 bases). CDR3 length: 13 amino acids. Germline CDR1 MNHEY, CDR2 SVGAGI. The V end was cut by 5 bases, the J end by 5 bases, with 12 bases between. CDR3 sequence reads: CASSPKQGTEAFF. The DNA for the CDR3 is TGTGCCAGCAGTCCCAAACAGGGAACTGAAGCTTTCTTT.

The genes are TRBV5-6 and TRBJ1-5, with D perhaps matching TRBD1 (5 bases). Trimming cost V 4 bases and J 3 bases, with 11 bases left between them. The CDR3 is 14 amino acids. The germline V gene encodes CDR1 SGHDT and CDR2 YYEEEE. CDR3 amino acids: CASSRAGLNQPQHF. In nucleotides, the CDR3 is TGTGCCAGCAGCCGAGCGGGGCTCAATCAGCCCCAGCATTTT.

The chain joins TRBV19 to TRBJ1-2, with 9 bases that match TRBD1. The length of the CDR3 is 17 residues. V was pared by 5 bases and J by 1 base, with 11 bases of the junction left unmatched. Germline V gene sequence: CDR1 LNHDA, CDR2 SQIVND (reference sequence). Written as DNA, the CDR3 is TGTGCCAGTAGTCCGGAGGGACAGGGAATTTTTAACTATGGCTACACCTTC. It encodes CASSPEGQGIFNYGYTF.

CDR3 sequence: CAIKADRGVNQPQHF. CDR3 nucleotides: TGTGCCATAAAGGCGGACAGGGGAGTGAATCAGCCCCAGCATTTT. The chain carries TRBV6-5 and TRBJ1-5; TRBD1 agrees at 9 bases. Germline V lookup: CDR1 MNHEY, CDR2 SVGAGI. The CDR3 is made up of 15 amino acids. Unmatched junction bases numbered 11, after V lost 10 bases and J lost 4 bases.

V gene TRBV3-1 (or the pseudogene TRBV3-2) combines with J gene TRBJ2-3; a possible D gene is TRBD2 (6 bases). V was pared by 4 bases and J by 2 bases, with 16 bases between. This CDR3 comprises 16 residues. CDR1 is LGHDT and CDR2 is YNNKEL in the germline V gene (reference sequence). The CDR3 region is CASSPPSLAFTDTQYF. The CDR3 coding sequence is TGTGCCAGCAGCCCCCCCTCACTAGCCTTCACAGATACGCAGTATTTT.

The rearrangement joins TRBV27 to TRBJ2-7, with 9 bases matching TRBD1. The CDR3 totals 14 residues. V lost 6 bases to trimming and J lost 3 bases; unmatched junction nucleotides: 6. Germline CDR1 MNHEY, CDR2 SMNVEV (reference sequence). CDR3: CASSLQGAGYEQYF. CDR3 DNA sequence: TGTGCCAGCAGCTTACAGGGGGCAGGCTACGAGCAGTACTTC.

The J gene is TRBJ1-1, the V gene TRBV25-1; TRBD1 matches 9 bases. This CDR3 region has 16 residues. Trimming cost V 1 base and J 5 bases; bases outside gene matches: 8. The germline V gene has CDR1 MGHDK and CDR2 SYGVNS. The CDR3 nucleotides are TGTGCCAGCAGTGAATGGACAGGGGACGTTCGGACTGAAGCTTTCTTT. Its protein product is CASSEWTGDVRTEAFF.

This clone was observed a single time. The chain links TRBV19 to TRBJ1-1, with TRBD1 identical over 10 bases. The V gene's germline CDR1 is LNHDA and CDR2 SQIVND (reference sequence). V lost 10 bases, J lost 7 bases, and 12 bases stayed unmatched. CDR3 length equals 14 residues. The CDR3 DNA sequence: TGTGCCACCACCCGGGACAGGGGAAGTCTTGAAGCTTTCTTT. It is translated as CATTRDRGSLEAFF.

This chain links TRBV10-3 with TRBJ2-7; D may be TRBD1 (5 bases). Germline CDR1 and CDR2: ENHRY and SYGVKD. Trimming removed 6 bases at V and 2 bases at J, with 8 bases between. The CDR3 runs 12 residues. Here the CDR3 DNA reads TGTGCCATCAGCGACAGTACCTACGAGCAGTACTTC. It encodes CAISDSTYEQYF.

The V gene is TRBV2, the J gene TRBJ1-1; D is ambiguous. CDR3 length equals 14 residues. The V end lost 1 base, the J end lost 5 bases, and 11 bases lay between the germline ends. Germline-derived CDR1 and CDR2 are SNHLY and FYNNEI. CDR3: CASSEVRGSTEAFF. CDR3 coding DNA: TGTGCCAGCAGTGAAGTCAGAGGGTCTACTGAAGCTTTCTTT.

The count of this clone is one. J is TRBJ2-1 and V is TRBV24-1; 9 positions match TRBD1. Germline CDR1 and CDR2: KGHDR and SFDVKD. This CDR3 has 19 amino acids. V was clipped by 2 bases and J by 0 bases; unmatched bases: 10. The CDR3 reads CATSDSPGQGNSSYNEQFF. CDR3 nucleotide sequence: TGTGCCACCAGTGATTCACCGGGACAGGGAAATTCCTCCTACAATGAGCAGTTCTTC.

This chain uses TRBV29-1 with TRBJ1-5; a weak D match, TRBD1 (6 bases). The length of the CDR3 is 14 residues. Germline-derived CDR1 and CDR2 are SQVTM and ANQGSEA. The V gene lost 5 bases and the J gene lost 4 bases, with 15 bases spanning the gap. In DNA form, the CDR3 reads TGCAGCGTTACAACAGGGCTGGGGAATCAGCCCCAGCATTTT. Translated, it gives CSVTTGLGNQPQHF.

In this sample, this clone turned up a few times. This chain links TRBV24-1 with TRBJ2-2; D gene uncertain. The CDR3 runs 12 residues. V was shortened by 5 bases and J by 7 bases, with 7 bases between the two germline ends. The germline V gene has CDR1 KGHDR and CDR2 SFDVKD. This chain's CDR3 is CATSVYNGELFF. The CDR3, as DNA: TGTGCCACCAGTGTTTACAACGGGGAGCTGTTTTTT.

This clone has only a few counts. The rearrangement links TRBV11-2 to TRBJ2-3; 8 bases match TRBD2. The junction had 9 bases not matched to a gene; V was cut back by 3 bases and J by 4 bases. The CDR3 runs to 16 residues. From germline, CDR1 is SGHAT and CDR2 FQNNGV. CDR3 loop: CASSFYSGAVADTQYF. CDR3 nucleotides: TGTGCCAGCAGCTTTTATAGCGGGGCAGTGGCAGATACGCAGTATTTT.

This clone has more than one count but fewer than ten. The chain joins TRBV18 to TRBJ1-6; 7 bases align to TRBD1. V shed 2 bases and J 9 bases; nucleotides not matched to a gene: 7. The CDR3 contains 15 residues. In germline, CDR1 is KGHSH, CDR2 LQKENI. CDR3 residues: CASSPGGRGVSPLHF. CDR3 nucleotide sequence: TGTGCCAGCTCACCAGGGGGCAGGGGGGTTTCACCCCTCCACTTT.